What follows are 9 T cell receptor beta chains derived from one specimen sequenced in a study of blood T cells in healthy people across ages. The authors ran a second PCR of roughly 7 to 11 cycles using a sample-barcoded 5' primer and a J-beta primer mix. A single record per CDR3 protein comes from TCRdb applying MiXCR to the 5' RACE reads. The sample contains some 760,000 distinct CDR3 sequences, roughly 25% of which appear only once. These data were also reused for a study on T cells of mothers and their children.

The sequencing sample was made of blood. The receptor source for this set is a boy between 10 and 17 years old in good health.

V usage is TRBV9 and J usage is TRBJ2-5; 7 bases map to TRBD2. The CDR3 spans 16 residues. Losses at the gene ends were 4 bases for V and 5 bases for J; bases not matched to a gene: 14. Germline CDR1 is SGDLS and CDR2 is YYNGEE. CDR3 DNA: TGTGCCAGCAGCCAATCAGAAGGACTAGTCTTGGAGACCCAGTACTTC. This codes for CASSQSEGLVLETQYF.

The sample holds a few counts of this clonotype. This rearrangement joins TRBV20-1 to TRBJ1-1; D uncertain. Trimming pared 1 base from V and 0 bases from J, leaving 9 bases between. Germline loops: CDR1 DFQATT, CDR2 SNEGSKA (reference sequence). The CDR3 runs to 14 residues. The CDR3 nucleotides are TGCAGTGCTAGAGGGGTCGGACTGAACACTGAAGCTTTCTTT. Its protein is CSARGVGLNTEAFF.

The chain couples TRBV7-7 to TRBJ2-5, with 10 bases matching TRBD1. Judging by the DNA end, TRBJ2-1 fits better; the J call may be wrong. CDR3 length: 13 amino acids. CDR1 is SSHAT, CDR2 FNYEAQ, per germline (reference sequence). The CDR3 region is CASAHGTGDEQFF. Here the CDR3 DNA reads TGTGCTAGCGCACACGGGACAGGGGATGAGCAGTTCTTC.

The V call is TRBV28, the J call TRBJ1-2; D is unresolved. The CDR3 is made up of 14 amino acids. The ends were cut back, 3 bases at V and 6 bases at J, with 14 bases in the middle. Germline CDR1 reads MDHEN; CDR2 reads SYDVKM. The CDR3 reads CASSFGRTVNGYTF. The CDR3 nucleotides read TGTGCCAGCAGTTTCGGTAGGACGGTTAATGGCTACACCTTC.

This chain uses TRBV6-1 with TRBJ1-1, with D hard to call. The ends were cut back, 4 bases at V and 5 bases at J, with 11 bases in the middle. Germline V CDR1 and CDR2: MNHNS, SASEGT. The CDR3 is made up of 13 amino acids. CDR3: CASSGTWRTEAFF. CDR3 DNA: TGTGCCAGCAGTGGGACCTGGAGGACTGAAGCTTTCTTT.

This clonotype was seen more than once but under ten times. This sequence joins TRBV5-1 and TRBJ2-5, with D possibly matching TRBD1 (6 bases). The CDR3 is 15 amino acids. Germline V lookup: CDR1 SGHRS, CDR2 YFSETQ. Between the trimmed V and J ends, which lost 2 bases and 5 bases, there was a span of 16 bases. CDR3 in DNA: TGCGCCAGCAGCTTTGGGGGCACTAGTATGGAGACCCAGTACTTC. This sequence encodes CASSFGGTSMETQYF.

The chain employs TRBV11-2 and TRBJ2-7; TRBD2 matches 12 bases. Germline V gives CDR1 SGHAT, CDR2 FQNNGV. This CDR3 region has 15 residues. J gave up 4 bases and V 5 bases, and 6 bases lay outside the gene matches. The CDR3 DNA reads TGTGCCAGCAGCCTGACTAGCGGGAGAGGATACGAGCAGTACTTC. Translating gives CASSLTSGRGYEQYF. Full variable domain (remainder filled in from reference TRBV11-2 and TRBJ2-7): EAGVAQSPRYKIIEKRQSVAFWCNPISGHATLYWYQQILGQGPKLLIQFQNNGVVDDSQLPKDRFSAERLKGVDSTLKIQPAKLEDSAVYLCASSLTSGRGYEQYFGPGTRLTVT.

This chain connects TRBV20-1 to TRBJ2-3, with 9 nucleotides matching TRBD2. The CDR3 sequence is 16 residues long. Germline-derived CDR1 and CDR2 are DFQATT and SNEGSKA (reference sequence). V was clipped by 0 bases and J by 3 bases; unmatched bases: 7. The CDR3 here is CSARDSQREATDTQYF. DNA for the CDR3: TGCAGTGCTAGAGATAGTCAGCGGGAGGCTACAGATACGCAGTATTTT.

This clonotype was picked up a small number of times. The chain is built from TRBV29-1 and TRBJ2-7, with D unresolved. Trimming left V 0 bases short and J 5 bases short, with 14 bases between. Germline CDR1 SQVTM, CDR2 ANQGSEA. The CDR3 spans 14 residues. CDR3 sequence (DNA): TGCAGCGTTGAAGATGAGCAGCTTCCTAACGAGCAGTACTTC. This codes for CSVEDEQLPNEQYF.